These 22 T cell receptor beta chains came from one sample sequenced in a study of T cells in Graves' hyperthyroidism and ophthalmopathy. RNA transcripts yielded amplified TCR beta CDR3 regions. A first-round RT-PCR of the TCR CDR3 used the HTBI primer set. MiXCR, applied by TCRdb to the multiplex PCR reads, yields one record per CDR3 protein. In the table there are 400,000 to 600,000 distinct CDR3 sequences, more than 15% of which are singletons. The sample taken for sequencing was blood. These receptors all stem from a woman younger than 45 with Graves' ophthalmopathy.

The table lists this clonotype with many counts. The chain carries TRBV7-9 and TRBJ2-3; TRBD1 might be the D (6 bases). CDR1 is SEHNR and CDR2 is FQNEAQ in the germline V gene (reference sequence). V lost 5 bases and J 2 bases, leaving 14 bases between the germline ends. This CDR3 is built from 15 residues. DNA of the CDR3: TGTGCCAGCAGCCAATCACAGGGAGTCACAGATACGCAGTATTTT. As protein: CASSQSQGVTDTQYF.

This clonotype was seen repeatedly, ten times or more. The chain carries TRBV28 and TRBJ1-2, with TRBD1 matching 7 bases. Per the germline V gene, CDR1 is MDHEN and CDR2 is SYDVKM. With V trimmed by 5 bases and J by 7 bases, 10 bases remained unmatched. The CDR3 has 14 amino acids. CDR3 in amino acids: CASSPTGYDSGYTF. DNA for the CDR3: TGTGCCAGCAGTCCGACAGGGTACGATTCTGGCTACACCTTC.

This clonotype occurred many times. The rearrangement uses TRBV5-6 and TRBJ2-7; 10 bases are shared with TRBD1. Germline V gene data show CDR1 as SGHDT and CDR2 as YYEEEE. This CDR3 has 15 residues. V gave up 1 base and J gave up 7 bases; unmatched junction bases: 8. This CDR3 reads CASSLSGTGVKEQYF. The DNA of the CDR3 is TGTGCCAGCAGCTTGAGTGGGACAGGGGTTAAGGAGCAGTACTTC. Based on the CDR3 plus reference TRBV5-6 and TRBJ2-7, the full variable domain is DAGVTQSPTHLIKTRGQQVTLRCSPKSGHDTVSWYQQALGQGPQFIFQYYEEEERQRGNFPDRFSGHQFPNYSSELNVNALLLGDSALYLCASSLSGTGVKEQYFGPGTRLTVT.

This clonotype showed up many times. The V and J genes are TRBV28 and TRBJ2-7; 13 nucleotides line up with TRBD2. Germline-derived CDR1 and CDR2 are MDHEN and SYDVKM. This CDR3 region has 17 residues. V shed 2 bases and J 1 base; nucleotides not matched to a gene: 5. CDR3 nucleotide sequence: TGTGCCAGCAGTTTAGGAACGGGACTAGCGGGATCCTACGAGCAGTACTTC. This encodes CASSLGTGLAGSYEQYF.

Many counts were recorded for this clonotype. This rearrangement joins TRBV20-1 to TRBJ2-1; TRBD1 matches at 9 bases. Germline CDR1 is DFQATT and CDR2 is SNEGSKA (reference sequence). With 5 bases clipped from V and 12 bases from J, the junction kept 8 bases outside the gene matches. The CDR3 runs 12 residues. The CDR3 spells CSAGRDRDGQFF. The CDR3 DNA sequence: TGCAGTGCTGGCCGGGACAGGGATGGGCAGTTCTTC.

The J gene is TRBJ2-1, the V gene TRBV9, with D hard to call. The CDR3 spans 14 residues. With 0 bases removed from V and 7 bases from J, the gap between germline ends came to 11 bases. Per the germline V gene, CDR1 is SGDLS and CDR2 is YYNGEE. CDR3 loop: CASSVGGIQNEQFF. The CDR3, as DNA: TGTGCCAGCAGCGTAGGTGGGATCCAAAATGAGCAGTTCTTC. Full variable domain (remainder filled in from reference TRBV9 and TRBJ2-1): DSGVTQTPKHLITATGQRVTLRCSPRSGDLSVYWYQQSLDQGLQFLIQYYNGEERAKGNILERFSAQQFPDLHSELNLSSLELGDSALYFCASSVGGIQNEQFFGPGTRLTVL.

In nucleotides, the CDR3 is TGTGCCAGCAGTGGGTACAGGGGAGTCACCTACAATGAGCAGTTCTTC. It yields the protein CASSGYRGVTYNEQFF. V usage is TRBV25-1 and J usage is TRBJ2-1; 7 nucleotides match TRBD1. The CDR3 is 16 amino acids. The V and J ends lost 4 bases and 2 bases, in that order; junction bases with no gene match: 8. Per the germline V gene, CDR1 is MGHDK and CDR2 is SYGVNS.

This clonotype was detected many times. The chain joins TRBV11-2 to TRBJ1-2; D is unclear. The germline gives CDR1 SGHAT, CDR2 FQNNGV. The CDR3 consists of 12 residues. V was trimmed by 3 bases and J by 4 bases, leaving 6 bases between them. CDR3 nucleotides: TGTGCCAGCAGCTTCGAGGGCTATGGCTACACCTTC. Its protein is CASSFEGYGYTF.

This clonotype was counted ten times or more. The chain couples TRBV30 to TRBJ1-1; D is unresolved. From germline, CDR1 is GTSNPN and CDR2 SVGIG (reference sequence). CDR3 length: 13 amino acids. The ends were cut back, 0 bases at V and 3 bases at J, with 8 bases in the middle. CDR3 sequence reads: CAWSVAAYTEAFF. In DNA form, the CDR3 reads TGTGCCTGGAGTGTGGCTGCCTACACTGAAGCTTTCTTT. Filled out from reference TRBV30 and TRBJ1-1, the complete variable domain reads SQTIHQWPATLVQPVGSPLSLECTVEGTSNPNLYWYRQAAGRGLQLLFYSVGIGQISSEVPQNLSASRPQDRQFILSSKKLLLSDSGFYLCAWSVAAYTEAFFGQGTRLTVV.

The V call is TRBV6-6, the J call TRBJ1-4; 8 bases map to TRBD1. Germline V lookup: CDR1 MNHNY, CDR2 SVGAGI (reference sequence). The CDR3 runs to 17 residues. J lost 6 bases, V lost 0 bases, and 9 bases had no gene match. The CDR3 sequence is CASSYSSMQGADEKLFF. As DNA, the CDR3 is TGTGCCAGCAGTTACTCGAGTATGCAGGGGGCGGATGAAAAACTGTTTTTT.

The V gene is TRBV5-6, the J gene TRBJ2-7; TRBD1 is a possible D gene (6 bases). Per germline, CDR1 SGHDT and CDR2 YYEEEE. This CDR3 comprises 13 residues. Trimming took off 5 bases at V and 3 bases at J, with 12 bases between the two ends. In DNA form, the CDR3 reads TGTGCCAGCAGTTACGGACAGATCTACGAGCAGTACTTC. It specifies CASSYGQIYEQYF.

This clonotype was found many times. This chain connects TRBV10-3 to TRBJ1-5; a weak D match, TRBD1 (5 bases). The V gene lost 6 bases and the J gene lost 3 bases, with 12 bases spanning the gap. CDR3 length: 14 residues. Per the germline V gene, CDR1 is ENHRY and CDR2 is SYGVKD. The CDR3 nucleotides read TGTGCCATCAGGGGACGAGGTGACAATCAGCCCCAGCATTTT. Protein sequence: CAIRGRGDNQPQHF.

This clonotype was seen repeatedly, ten times or more. The chain links TRBV7-2 to TRBJ2-1, with D possibly TRBD1 on 5 matching bases. Trimming cost V 3 bases and J 5 bases, with 8 bases left between them. The germline gives CDR1 SGHTA, CDR2 FQGNSA. The CDR3 contains 13 residues. The CDR3 protein is CASSLDIDNEQFF. The CDR3 DNA is TGTGCCAGCAGCTTGGACATCGACAATGAGCAGTTCTTC.

This clonotype came up many times. This rearrangement joins TRBV5-6 to TRBJ2-5; possible D gene TRBD1, 6 bases. The CDR3 is 14 residues long. Germline V gene lookup returns CDR1 SGHDT and CDR2 YYEEEE. Trimming left V 6 bases short and J 1 base short, with 13 bases between. CDR3: CASKGQPLQETQYF. CDR3 nucleotide sequence: TGTGCCAGCAAGGGACAACCGCTCCAAGAGACCCAGTACTTC.

In its sample, this clonotype was seen a few times. One end of the junction is discordant with germline, which a read error may explain. This chain connects TRBV7-7 to TRBJ2-7, with D maybe TRBD1 (6 bases). The CDR3 totals 13 residues. Germline V lookup: CDR1 SSHAT, CDR2 FNYEAQ (reference sequence). The CDR3 reads CASSLSTGNEQYF. The CDR3 DNA reads TGTGCTAGCAGCTTATCTACAGGGAACGAGCAGTACTTC. Full variable domain (outside the CDR3, taken from reference TRBV7-7 and TRBJ2-7): GAGVSQSPRYKVTKRGQDVTLRCDPISSHATLYWYQQALGQGPEFLTYFNYEAQPDKSGLPSDRFSAERPEGSISTLTIQRTEQRDSAMYRCASSLSTGNEQYFGPGTRLTVT.

This clonotype appeared many times. This chain uses TRBV20-1 with TRBJ2-3, with D uncertain. The ends were cut back, 0 bases at V and 4 bases at J, with 17 bases in the middle. The germline V gene encodes CDR1 DFQATT and CDR2 SNEGSKA (reference sequence). The length of the CDR3 is 16 residues. The CDR3 DNA reads as TGCAGTGCTAGAGATCGAAAGCTGAACACACCAGATACGCAGTATTTT. Amino acid sequence: CSARDRKLNTPDTQYF.

This chain connects TRBV20-1 to TRBJ2-7, with unresolved D. The CDR3 runs to 13 residues. Germline CDR1 reads DFQATT; CDR2 reads SNEGSKA (reference sequence). Trimming took 3 bases from V and 4 from J, leaving 13 bases between them. This CDR3 is CSARPMVGYEQYF. Here the CDR3 DNA reads TGCAGTGCTAGGCCTATGGTAGGGTACGAGCAGTACTTC.

This clonotype appeared many times. This chain uses TRBV27 with TRBJ2-7; no reliable D call. The V gene's germline CDR1 is MNHEY and CDR2 SMNVEV (reference sequence). The CDR3 extends over 17 amino acids. V lost 0 bases to trimming and J lost 4 bases, with 19 bases between them. The CDR3 region is CASSLSKSLRRRYEQYF. The CDR3 bases are TGTGCCAGCAGTTTATCTAAGAGCCTCAGACGTAGGTACGAGCAGTACTTC.

This clonotype was observed at least ten times. The chain has TRBV12-3 or TRBV12-4 and TRBJ2-1; 10 nucleotides match TRBD1. This CDR3 is 15 amino acids long. V was pared by 6 bases and J by 7 bases, with 9 bases of the junction left unmatched. CDR3 amino acids: CASRETGGDGNEQFF. DNA for the CDR3: TGTGCCAGCAGGGAGACAGGGGGCGATGGAAATGAGCAGTTCTTC.

The chain employs TRBV12-5 and TRBJ2-6, with TRBD1 matching 9 bases. The CDR3 is 19 residues long. Trimming cost V 0 bases and J 2 bases; bases outside gene matches: 8. Germline V CDR1 and CDR2: LGHNT, FRNRAP. CDR3 sequence reads: CASGLVLGDREAGANVLTF. The CDR3 bases are TGTGCTAGTGGTTTGGTACTCGGGGACAGGGAGGCTGGGGCCAACGTCCTGACTTTC.

This clonotype was seen at least ten times. This chain connects TRBV7-2 to TRBJ2-7; tentative D call: TRBD2 (6 bases). This CDR3 spans 14 amino acids. Between the trimmed V and J ends, which lost 1 base and 3 bases, there was a span of 10 bases. CDR1 and CDR2 (germline): SGHTA, FQGNSA. The CDR3: CASSLGHGSYEQYF. Here the CDR3 DNA reads TGTGCCAGCAGCTTAGGGCACGGGAGCTACGAGCAGTACTTC. Combining the CDR3 with reference TRBV7-2 and TRBJ2-7 gives the whole variable domain GAGVSQSPSNKVTEKGKDVELRCDPISGHTALYWYRQSLGQGLEFLIYFQGNSAPDKSGLPSDRFSAERTGGSVSTLTIQRTQQEDSAVYLCASSLGHGSYEQYFGPGTRLTVT.

At least ten counts were recorded for this clonotype. The V and J genes are TRBV5-1 and TRBJ2-5; 8 nucleotides line up with TRBD1. The CDR3 is 14 residues long. V was pared by 2 bases and J by 4 bases, with 4 bases of the junction left unmatched. The germline CDR1 and CDR2 sequences are SGHRS and YFSETQ. The CDR3, as DNA: TGCGCCAGCAGCTTATTCACAGGGGGAGAGACCCAGTACTTC. This sequence encodes CASSLFTGGETQYF. The full variable domain, rest sourced from reference TRBV5-1 and TRBJ2-5, is KAGVTQTPRYLIKTRGQQVTLSCSPISGHRSVSWYQQTPGQGLQFLFEYFSETQRNKGNFPGRFSGRQFSNSRSEMNVSTLELGDSALYLCASSLFTGGETQYFGPGTRLLVL.